A selection of T cell receptor beta chains follows, all from one sample in a study of cytomegalovirus exposure and HLA in healthy donors. Measured with immunoSEQ multiplex PCR; TCRdb has only the in-frame clones, and not every one. Of about 150,000 clones listed, around three quarters are singletons. Sequencing input: PBMCs. These receptors were obtained from a man in his forties in good health and CMV-seropositive. Each CDR3 is given with its conserved first and last residue. The D gene is left open where the match is weak. Clone size, where shown, is once, few, many, or a class for clones that have expanded.

size	D	V	J	DNA	CDR3
-	TRBD2	TRBV5-4	TRBJ2-3	TGTGCCAGCAGCCGGGCCCTGACTAGCGGGAAGACAGATACGCAGTATTTT	CASSRALTSGKTDTQYF
-	-	TRBV6-7	TRBJ1-5	TGTGCCATGCAGGGTCCCTATAGCAATCAGCCCCAGCATTTT	CAMQGPYSNQPQHF
-	TRBD2	TRBV4-1	TRBJ2-7	TGCGCCAGCAGCCAAGGGCTACGCGGGAGTTCCTACGAGCAGTACTTC	CASSQGLRGSSYEQYF
-	TRBD1	TRBV30	TRBJ1-1	TGTGCCTGGGGTCCCGGGACAGGTTCGGGGACTGAAGCTTTCTTT	CAWGPGTGSGTEAFF
-	-	TRBV6-6	TRBJ2-2	-	CASILGSAGVELFF
few	TRBD2	TRBV9	TRBJ2-7	TGTGCCAGCAGCCCGGGGGGGTTAACCTACGAGCAGTACTTC	CASSPGGLTYEQYF
once	-	TRBV4-2	TRBJ1-5	TGTGCCAGCAGCCAAGATCGAGGGGAAGGGGGTCAGCCCCAGCATTTT	CASSQDRGEGGQPQHF
-	TRBD2	TRBV11-2	TRBJ2-1	TGTGCCAGCAGCCCGAAGGGGACTAGCGGGAAGGATGAGCAGTTCTTC	CASSPKGTSGKDEQFF
-	-	TRBV6-1	TRBJ1-5	TGTGCCAGCAGACGAGACAATCAGCCCCAGCATTTT	CASRRDNQPQHF
-	TRBD2	TRBV18	TRBJ2-3	TGTGCCAGCTCCCCGATACTAGCGGATACGCAGTATTTT	CASSPILADTQYF
-	TRBD2	TRBV18	TRBJ2-7	TGTGCCAGCTCACCACGAGGGACTAGTTCCCTCTACGAGCAGTACTTC	CASSPRGTSSLYEQYF
-	TRBD2	TRBV10-3	TRBJ2-5	TGTGCCATCAAGGCGGATAGCGGGAGAGAGACCCAGTACTTC	CAIKADSGRETQYF
-	-	TRBV7-2	TRBJ1-2	TGTGCCAGCAGCTTAACCGGGACACGAGCTAACTATGGCTACACCTTC	CASSLTGTRANYGYTF
once	TRBD1	TRBV7-8	TRBJ2-7	TGTGCCAGCAGCGTAAACAGGGGTCGCGAGCAGTACTTC	CASSVNRGREQYF
-	TRBD1	TRBV4-1	TRBJ2-7	TGCGCCAGCAGCCAAGGGACAGGGGGCTGGTACGAGCAGTACTTC	CASSQGTGGWYEQYF
-	TRBD2	TRBV5-1	TRBJ2-1	TGCGCCAGCAGCACGCGACTAGCGGTCTCCTACAATGAGCAGTTCTTC	CASSTRLAVSYNEQFF
-	TRBD2	TRBV7-9	TRBJ2-1	TGTGCCAGCAGCCATCAAACTAGCGGGAGGGTCAATGAGCAGTTCTTC	CASSHQTSGRVNEQFF
-	-	TRBV19	TRBJ1-2	TGTGCCAGTAGTAAACAGGGACATGGCTACACCTTC	CASSKQGHGYTF
-	-	TRBV7-9	TRBJ1-3	TGTGCCAGCAGCTTAGAAATCGGGACTGGTGGAAACACCATATATTTT	CASSLEIGTGGNTIYF
-	-	TRBV28	TRBJ1-4	TGTGCCAGCAGTTTACGGCGGGGGGTTTATGAAAAACTGTTTTTT	CASSLRRGVYEKLFF
-	-	TRBV2	TRBJ1-6	TGTGCCAGCAGCATCAGGGGACCCTATAATTCACCCCTCCACTTT	CASSIRGPYNSPLHF
-	-	TRBV11-2	TRBJ1-1	TGTGCCAGCAGCTTAGAGAGGCGGGGGCACACTGAAGCTTTCTTT	CASSLERRGHTEAFF
-	-	TRBV6-1	TRBJ1-3	TGTGCCAGCAGTCCAGGGGTAGCTGGAAACACCATATATTTT	CASSPGVAGNTIYF
-	-	TRBV5-1	TRBJ1-5	TGCGCCAGCAGCTTGGGTCCGGGAGGTCAGCCCCAGCATTTT	CASSLGPGGQPQHF
-	-	TRBV7-6	TRBJ2-5	TGTTCCAGCAGCACCGGACTGACGGGCTTGGAGACCCAGTACTTC	CSSSTGLTGLETQYF
-	TRBD1	TRBV6-1	TRBJ1-4	TGTGCCAGCAGAAGGGACAGCAATGAAAAACTGTTTTTT	CASRRDSNEKLFF
-	TRBD2	TRBV7-9	TRBJ2-2	TGTGCCAGCAGCTCCGGACTAGAGAGGACCGGGGAGCTGTTTTTT	CASSSGLERTGELFF